This T cell receptor beta chain was recovered during a study of shared clonotypes between healthy human individuals. Study outcomes and limitations: Around 4.9% of naive CD4 clonotypes were shared across four donors. The rarefaction results pointed to incomplete sorted-subset sequencing despite large depth.

For this clone: The target antigen is unknown.

The repertoire was sequenced with immunoSEQ multiplex PCR; TCRdb's copy has only in-frame clones and lacks some. The table lists about 580,000 clones, more than 95% of them singletons. Naive CD8 cells lacked CD45RO, underwent positive selection for CCR7 and left out terminally differentiated effector memory CD45RA+ cells. Nashville, Tennessee was home to all donors, who were Caucasian adults. V lost 1 base to trimming and J lost 6 bases, with 7 bases between them. The CDR3 contains 13 residues. The germline V gene has CDR1 SEHNR and CDR2 FQNEAQ (reference sequence). Sequenced material: naive CD8+ T cells sorted from blood. The TCR originated in a man in his thirties or forties in good health. The chain links TRBV7-9 to TRBJ2-1, with no clear D. CDR3 sequence: CASSLEGSNEQFF. The CDR3 DNA follows: TGTGCCAGCAGCTTAGAGGGAAGCAATGAGCAGTTCTTC.